The sequence of this T cell receptor beta chain was determined in a study of PD-L1 blockade in urothelial cancer. Generated by immunoSEQ multiplex PCR, the TCRdb table keeps only in-frame clones and is missing some. The sample lists 25,000 to 30,000 clones, around 87% occurring once. The source material was PBMCs, sampled around atezolizumab (anti-PD-L1) treatment. The sequence was collected from a man aged 45-60 years with urothelial cancer.

CDR3 bases: TGCAGCGTCCTGGGTGGCGGGGGGGCTTCGGTCTACAATGAGCAGTTCTTC. Its translation: CSVLGGGGASVYNEQFF. The chain links TRBV29-1 to TRBJ2-1; TRBD2 agrees at 9 bases. The CDR3 spans 17 residues. Germline trimming cut 6 bases from V and 3 bases from J; bases unmatched to any gene: 15. Germline lookup yields CDR1 SQVTM and CDR2 ANQGSEA.